This T cell receptor beta chain was sequenced for a study of blood T cell repertoires in COVID-19. V dropped 6 bases and J dropped 1 base, with 12 bases sitting between them. Germline V gene lookup returns CDR1 KGHSH and CDR2 LQKENI. This CDR3 is 14 amino acids long. The repertoire was sequenced with immunoSEQ multiplex PCR; TCRdb's copy has only in-frame clones and lacks some. The table records approximately 76,000 clones, around nine tenths of them present only once. Specimen: peripheral blood. This sequence was found in a woman aged 60 to 75 with acute or convalescent COVID-19. J is TRBJ1-1 and V is TRBV18, with D possibly matching TRBD1 (6 bases). CDR3 amino acids: CASSEGGANTEAFF. The CDR3, as DNA: TGTGCCAGCTCCGAGGGGGGGGCGAACACTGAAGCTTTCTTT.